A selection of T cell receptor beta chains follows, all from one sample in a study of blood T cell repertoires in COVID-19. Method: immunoSEQ multiplex PCR; TCRdb's copy keeps in-frame clones and lacks some. The profile covers approximately 210,000 clones, with 80% to 85% appearing a single time and 8.5% to 10% taken by the ten largest. The specimen was PBMCs or T cells enriched from blood (not recorded which). The receptors derive from a woman between 50 and 59 years old with acute COVID-19. CDR3s include the opening cysteine and the closing phenylalanine or tryptophan. The order of the fields is V gene, clone size, D gene, J gene, CDR3 protein, CDR3 DNA. The D gene is left open where the match is weak. Size is stated for part of the rows, as once, few or many counts, or as a class when the clone is expanded.

TRBV19	-	-	TRBJ2-7	CASRKESGPYEQYF	TGTGCCAGTAGAAAGGAGAGCGGGCCCTACGAGCAGTACTTC
TRBV28	once	TRBD1	TRBJ1-4	CASSWTGGSGEKLFF	TGTGCCAGCAGCTGGACAGGGGGCTCGGGAGAAAAACTGTTTTTT
TRBV7-8	-	-	TRBJ1-5	CASSPRQDLGGNQPQHF	TGTGCCAGCAGCCCAAGACAGGATCTGGGGGGCAATCAGCCCCAGCATTTT
TRBV7-9	once	TRBD1	TRBJ2-1	CASSLPGQYNEQFF	TGTGCCAGCAGCCTCCCGGGACAGTACAATGAGCAGTTCTTC
TRBV27	-	TRBD1	TRBJ1-2	CASSPGQGTLWLAF	TGTGCCAGCAGTCCAGGACAGGGTACCTTGTGGTTGGCCTTC
TRBV7-2	-	TRBD1	TRBJ1-1	CASSSVTGGTEAFF	TGTGCCAGCAGCTCCGTGACAGGGGGGACTGAAGCTTTCTTT
TRBV5-1	-	TRBD1	TRBJ2-7	CASSSGTGPYEQYF	TGCGCCAGCAGCTCCGGGACAGGGCCCTACGAGCAGTACTTC
TRBV14	-	-	TRBJ1-2	CASSQTAGDNGYTF	TGTGCCAGCAGCCAAACAGCGGGGGACAATGGCTACACCTTC
TRBV30	-	TRBD2	TRBJ2-7	CAWNRGGEQYF	TGTGCCTGGAATAGGGGAGGGGAGCAGTACTTC
TRBV6-2/TRBV6-3	-	TRBD2	TRBJ2-1	CASSLGLARTNEQFF	TGTGCCAGCAGCCTGGGACTAGCGCGAACCAATGAGCAGTTCTTC
TRBV12-3/TRBV12-4	-	TRBD1	TRBJ2-7	CASSGQGTYEQYF	TGTGCCAGCAGTGGACAGGGGACCTACGAGCAGTACTTC
TRBV4-1	-	TRBD1	TRBJ2-7	CASSLGQGAGEQYF	TGCGCCAGCAGCCTCGGACAGGGGGCAGGCGAGCAGTACTTC
TRBV11-3	-	TRBD1	TRBJ2-5	CASSSQTGSGETQYF	TGTGCCAGCAGCTCTCAGACAGGGTCGGGGGAGACCCAGTACTTC
TRBV10-3	-	-	TRBJ2-5	CAISGGEKNQYF	TGTGCCATCAGTGGGGGGGAAAAGAACCAGTACTTC
TRBV30	once	-	TRBJ2-7	CAWSVLGPMVYF	TGTGCCTGGAGTGTACTAGGGCCAATGGTGTACTTC
TRBV10-3	-	-	TRBJ1-4	CAISDRQDATNEKLFF	TGTGCCATCAGTGATAGGCAGGATGCAACTAATGAAAAACTGTTTTTT
TRBV15	-	TRBD1	TRBJ2-5	CATADRERETQYF	TGTGCCACCGCGGACAGGGAGAGAGAGACCCAGTACTTC
TRBV19	-	-	TRBJ2-1	CATWGVYEQFF	TGTGCCACCTGGGGAGTCTATGAGCAGTTCTTC
TRBV21-1	-	-	TRBJ1-4	CASSKVPEKRDEKLFF	TGTGCCAGCAGCAAAGTGCCAGAGAAGAGGGATGAAAAACTGTTTTTT
TRBV12-3/TRBV12-4	-	-	TRBJ1-5	CASRDTGTPQHF	TGTGCCAGCAGGGACACAGGGACCCCCCAGCATTTT
TRBV10-3	-	-	TRBJ1-6	CAITSSLGAPLHF	TGTGCCATCACTAGTTCCCTGGGGGCTCCCCTCCACTTT
TRBV15	many	-	TRBJ1-1	CATSGGTYSEAFF	TGTGCCACCAGCGGCGGGACGTATTCTGAAGCTTTCTTT
TRBV27	-	TRBD1	TRBJ1-5	CASSFNGDPRTGGGQPQHF	TGTGCCAGCAGTTTCAATGGGGACCCGAGGACAGGGGGCGGACAGCCCCAGCATTTT
TRBV11-3	few	-	TRBJ1-1	CASSLGDTEAFF	TGTGCCAGCAGCTTAGGAGATACTGAAGCTTTCTTT
TRBV28	few	-	TRBJ2-7	CASRRGQPAEQYF	TGTGCCAGCAGGCGTGGACAGCCGGCGGAGCAGTACTTC
TRBV27	few	TRBD1	TRBJ1-5	CASSIDRVEVRSGQPQHF	TGTGCCAGCAGTATAGACAGGGTCGAAGTAAGGTCGGGTCAGCCCCAGCATTTT
TRBV28	-	-	TRBJ1-6	CASSLLADNSPLHF	TGTGCCAGCAGTTTACTAGCCGATAATTCACCCCTCCACTTT
TRBV5-1	-	-	TRBJ1-5	CASSPEGGASNQPQHF	TGCGCCAGCAGCCCTGAGGGCGGCGCCAGCAATCAGCCCCAGCATTTT
TRBV3-1/TRBV3-2	-	-	TRBJ1-6	CASSQQAGRDNSPLHF	TGTGCCAGCAGCCAACAAGCGGGCAGGGACAATTCACCCCTCCACTTT
TRBV18	-	TRBD1	TRBJ1-4	CASSHGQGGTEKLFF	TGTGCCAGCTCACACGGACAGGGCGGGACTGAAAAACTGTTTTTT
TRBV6-5	-	-	TRBJ1-3	CASRATAPGNTIYF	TGTGCCAGCCGAGCGACAGCTCCTGGAAACACCATATATTTT
TRBV7-9	-	TRBD2	TRBJ2-1	CASSYTSGLYNEQFF	TGTGCCAGCAGCTACACTAGCGGGCTCTACAATGAGCAGTTCTTC
TRBV28	-	-	TRBJ1-6	CASSVGPGMDSPLHF	TGTGCCAGCAGTGTCGGCCCGGGGATGGATTCACCCCTCCACTTT
TRBV7-2	-	TRBD2	TRBJ2-3	CASSLGAGPTDTQYF	TGTGCCAGCAGCTTAGGAGCGGGACCCACAGATACGCAGTATTTT
TRBV6-2/TRBV6-3	-	-	TRBJ1-1	CASSYGPTEAFF	TGTGCCAGCAGTTACGGCCCGACTGAAGCTTTCTTT
TRBV5-5	few	TRBD1	TRBJ1-5	CASSLSTGPLGQPQHF	TGTGCCAGCAGCCTGTCGACAGGGCCTCTCGGTCAGCCCCAGCATTTT
TRBV3-1/TRBV3-2	-	-	TRBJ2-4	CASSTRHAAAKNIQYF	TGTGCCAGCAGCACTCGACACGCCGCAGCCAAAAACATTCAGTACTTC
TRBV30	-	-	TRBJ2-7	CAWSSGPYEQYF	TGTGCCTGGAGTAGTGGGCCCTACGAGCAGTACTTC
TRBV7-2	once	TRBD2	TRBJ2-7	CASSPGLLVAYEQYF	TGTGCCAGCAGCCCGGGACTACTTGTCGCCTACGAGCAGTACTTC
TRBV7-2	-	-	TRBJ1-2	CASSTQKANYGYTF	TGTGCCAGCAGCACCCAGAAAGCTAACTATGGCTACACCTTC
TRBV9	-	-	TRBJ1-1	CASSVGGGLNTEAFF	TGTGCCAGCAGCGTAGGTGGGGGCCTTAACACTGAAGCTTTCTTT
TRBV7-2	few	TRBD2	TRBJ2-7	CASSPGLAVTYEQYF	TGTGCCAGCAGCCCGGGACTAGCGGTTACCTACGAGCAGTACTTC
TRBV5-1	-	-	TRBJ1-6	CASSSSVVSPLHF	TGCGCCAGCAGCTCCTCGGTGGTTTCACCCCTCCACTTT
TRBV7-2	-	TRBD1	TRBJ2-7	CASSSSAGTGVNEQYF	TGTGCCAGCAGCTCGAGCGCCGGGACAGGGGTAAACGAGCAGTACTTC
TRBV19	-	TRBD1	TRBJ2-7	CASSSFSAGGKYEQYF	TGTGCCAGTAGTTCCTTTTCGGCAGGGGGCAAGTACGAGCAGTACTTC
TRBV27	-	-	TRBJ2-5	CASSFRRFGPQETQYF	TGTGCCAGCAGTTTTAGGAGATTCGGTCCCCAAGAGACCCAGTACTTC
TRBV28	-	TRBD1	TRBJ1-2	CASRGQGGVGYTF	TGTGCCAGCAGGGGACAGGGGGGGGTCGGCTACACCTTC
TRBV10-3	-	-	TRBJ2-7	CAISESGGPKSYEQYF	TGTGCCATCAGTGAGTCGGGGGGTCCGAAATCCTACGAGCAGTACTTC